This TCR beta chain was sequenced in a study of graft-versus-host responses after intestinal transplantation. As regards this clone: Its specificity is not known.

CDR1 is LGHNA and CDR2 is YSLEER in the germline V gene. The CDR3 is 17 residues long. V was clipped by 0 bases and J by 7 bases; unmatched bases: 13. TCRdb keeps only in-frame clones here, not all; method: immunoSEQ multiplex PCR. The repertoire has 24,000 or so clones, approximately 82% of them found once; the top ten carry 0.93%. The specimen was unstimulated CD8+ T cells sorted from spleen or lymph node cells, collected before transplant. The chain links TRBV4-3 to TRBJ1-1; TRBD1 agrees at 8 bases. This receptor was obtained from a human donor who was the organ donor for an intestinal transplant. CDR3 in DNA: TGCGCCAGCAGCCAAGATGGGGAGACCGGGACAGGATATGAAGCTTTCTTT. This sequence encodes CASSQDGETGTGYEAFF.